Listed here are 30 T cell receptor beta chains from one sample, sequenced in a study of cytomegalovirus exposure and HLA in healthy donors. Vbeta (60) and Jbeta (13) primers were used in the PCR. Clones were read by immunoSEQ multiplex PCR, and TCRdb kept only the in-frame ones, dropping some. The sample includes about 140,000 clones, more than 60% of them seen just once. The sample consisted of PBMCs. Receptors originate from a woman between 55 and 75 years old in good health and CMV-seronegative.

This chain connects TRBV19 to TRBJ1-6, with 8 bases fitting TRBD1. Germline values: CDR1 LNHDA, CDR2 SQIVND (reference sequence). The junction had 9 bases not matched to a gene; V was cut back by 5 bases and J by 9 bases. The CDR3 spans 15 residues. In nucleotides, the CDR3 is TGTGCCAGTAGTCTACAGGGGGATTTTGGTTCACCCCTCCACTTT. It is translated as CASSLQGDFGSPLHF.

In this sample, this clone turned up a few times. Here the CDR3 DNA reads TGTGCCAGCAGTGTAACTTCAGGGGTAAGCGAGCAGTACTTC. It codes for CASSVTSGVSEQYF. The chain combines TRBV6-5 with TRBJ2-7; the D gene is possibly TRBD1 (6 bases). The CDR3 is made up of 14 amino acids. The germline CDR1 and CDR2 sequences are MNHEY and SVGAGI. V was cut by 5 bases and J by 6 bases, with 17 bases left in between.

V gene TRBV5-1 combines with J gene TRBJ2-5; 8 bases line up with TRBD2. The CDR3 has 14 amino acids. V lost 1 base to trimming and J lost 11 bases; unmatched junction nucleotides: 10. The germline CDR1 and CDR2 sequences are SGHRS and YFSETQ. The CDR3 is CASSLLGRAGEQYF. The CDR3 DNA follows: TGCGCCAGCAGCTTGCTCGGGAGGGCCGGAGAGCAGTACTTC. The full variable domain, with the rest looked up from reference TRBV5-1 and TRBJ2-5, is KAGVTQTPRYLIKTRGQQVTLSCSPISGHRSVSWYQQTPGQGLQFLFEYFSETQRNKGNFPGRFSGRQFSNSRSEMNVSTLELGDSALYLCASSLLGRAGEQYFGPGTRLLVL.

This chain uses TRBV5-1 with TRBJ2-6; D is possibly TRBD1 (5 bases). V lost 0 bases to trimming and J lost 2 bases, with 9 bases between them. CDR1 is SGHRS and CDR2 is YFSETQ in the germline V gene. This CDR3 has 16 amino acids. CDR3 in DNA: TGCGCCAGCAGCTTGGGGGGCGGAACTGGGGCCAACGTCCTGACTTTC. This encodes CASSLGGGTGANVLTF.

The J gene is TRBJ2-6, the V gene TRBV6-5; no clear D. The CDR3 extends over 13 amino acids. The V gene lost 7 bases and the J gene lost 0 bases, with 4 bases spanning the gap. Germline V gene sequence: CDR1 MNHEY, CDR2 SVGAGI. The CDR3: CASTRSGANVLTF. The CDR3 region has the DNA TGTGCCAGCACCCGCTCTGGGGCCAACGTCCTGACTTTC.

This clone was found once. The chain couples TRBV5-1 to TRBJ2-7; possibly TRBD1 for D (6 bases). Germline V gene sequence: CDR1 SGHRS, CDR2 YFSETQ. The CDR3 sequence is 15 residues long. V lost 0 bases and J lost 3, with 13 bases in between. CDR3 DNA sequence: TGCGCCAGCAGCTTGGGGGGACAAAGACTCTACGAGCAGTACTTC. Translating gives CASSLGGQRLYEQYF.

This clone was seen more than once but under ten times. For the CDR3, the DNA is TGTGCCAGCAGCTTAGATAGCGGGGGGCGGGCAACCTACAATGAGCAGTTCTTC. The encoded protein is CASSLDSGGRATYNEQFF. This chain links TRBV7-4 with TRBJ2-1, with TRBD2 matching 10 bases. The junction had 8 bases not matched to a gene; V was cut back by 1 base and J by 2 bases. Per germline, CDR1 SGHVT and CDR2 SQSDAQ. The CDR3 has 18 residues.

The V and J genes are TRBV2 and TRBJ1-2, with 9 positions matching TRBD1. Germline assignment: CDR1 SNHLY and CDR2 FYNNEI. V lost 6 bases to trimming and J lost 6 bases; unmatched junction nucleotides: 8. The CDR3 contains 14 residues. This chain's CDR3 is CASSQTGQGDGYTF. The CDR3 nucleotides read TGTGCCAGCAGCCAGACGGGACAGGGAGATGGCTACACCTTC. Variable domain in full (rest from reference TRBV2 and TRBJ1-2): EPEVTQTPSHQVTQMGQEVILRCVPISNHLYFYWYRQILGQKVEFLVSFYNNEISEKSEIFDDQFSVERPDGSNFTLKIRSTKLEDSAMYFCASSQTGQGDGYTFGSGTRLTVV.

The V gene is TRBV10-3, the J gene TRBJ2-7, with 10 bases lining up with TRBD1. CDR1 ENHRY and CDR2 SYGVKD come from the germline V gene. With V trimmed by 11 bases and J by 0 bases, 7 bases remained unmatched. The CDR3 spans 14 residues. The chain's CDR3 is CASWGQGFSYEQYF. CDR3 nucleotide sequence: TGTGCCTCCTGGGGACAGGGGTTCTCCTACGAGCAGTACTTC.

With regard to this clone: The identical CDR3 is also encoded by other nucleotide sequences in the sample. The chain combines TRBV5-1 with TRBJ2-3; a weak D match, TRBD2 (6 bases). The CDR3 extends over 14 amino acids. Germline V gene data show CDR1 as SGHRS and CDR2 as YFSETQ. Trimming removed 0 bases at V and 3 bases at J, with 8 bases between. The CDR3 DNA reads as TGCGCCAGCAGCTTGGATAGCGGAACAGATACGCAGTATTTT. It specifies CASSLDSGTDTQYF.

The table lists this clone with a few counts. V gene TRBV6-5 combines with J gene TRBJ1-2; 8 positions match TRBD1. CDR3 length: 15 amino acids. Germline V gives CDR1 MNHEY, CDR2 SVGAGI. Trimming cost V 7 bases and J 2 bases; bases outside gene matches: 9. CDR3 nucleotides: TGTGCCAGCAACCCCTCGGGACAGGACAACTATGGCTACACCTTC. Amino acid sequence: CASNPSGQDNYGYTF.

This clone appeared a few times. The chain couples TRBV6-4 to TRBJ1-2; 7 bases align to TRBD1. This CDR3 spans 19 amino acids. V shed 6 bases and J 2 bases; nucleotides not matched to a gene: 21. CDR1 is MRHNA and CDR2 is SNTAGT in the germline V gene. The CDR3 DNA follows: TGTGCCAGCAGCTCCCCCACTCGGGGCGGACAGGAAAAAAACTATGGCTACACCTTC. Amino acid sequence: CASSSPTRGGQEKNYGYTF.

The chain uses TRBV7-3 and TRBJ2-1, with 7 bases fitting TRBD2. Germline loops: CDR1 SGHTA, CDR2 FQGTGA. The CDR3 has 17 amino acids. Unmatched junction bases numbered 8, after V lost 3 bases and J lost 0 bases. The CDR3 protein is CASSFQPLALSYNEQFF. The CDR3 DNA follows: TGTGCCAGCAGCTTCCAACCACTAGCGCTCTCCTACAATGAGCAGTTCTTC.

The chain is built from TRBV6-1 and TRBJ2-7, with TRBD1 identical over 11 bases. J lost 4 bases, V lost 5 bases, and 4 bases had no gene match. The CDR3 length is 14 residues. Per germline, CDR1 MNHNS and CDR2 SASEGT. The CDR3 sequence is CASSSGTGGYEQYF. The DNA of the CDR3 is TGTGCCAGCAGTTCCGGGACAGGGGGATACGAGCAGTACTTC.

The J gene is TRBJ1-4, the V gene TRBV5-4; D is possibly TRBD1 (6 bases). The CDR3 runs 17 residues. The germline V gene has CDR1 SGHNT and CDR2 YYREEE (reference sequence). V was trimmed by 4 bases and J by 8 bases, leaving 24 bases between them. The CDR3 DNA sequence: TGTGCCAGCAGCGCGGGGTTGGGGGGGCAACGGGGAGAAAAACTGTTTTTT. It encodes CASSAGLGGQRGEKLFF.

The chain carries TRBV7-9 and TRBJ2-3; the match to TRBD2 covers 9 bases. The CDR3 is 15 residues long. J gave up 4 bases and V 4 bases, and 6 bases lay outside the gene matches. Germline V gene sequence: CDR1 SEHNR, CDR2 FQNEAQ (reference sequence). DNA for the CDR3: TGTGCCAGCAGCTGGACTAGCGCAGGTGCAGATACGCAGTATTTT. It is translated as CASSWTSAGADTQYF. Full variable domain (rest looked up from reference TRBV7-9 and TRBJ2-3): DTGVSQNPRHKITKRGQNVTFRCDPISEHNRLYWYRQTLGQGPEFLTYFQNEAQLEKSRLLSDRFSAERPKGSFSTLEIQRTEQGDSAMYLCASSWTSAGADTQYFGPGTRLTVL.

This clone was seen once. The rearrangement links TRBV5-1 to TRBJ1-2; tentatively, D is TRBD1 (5 bases). Trimming removed 0 bases from V and 2 bases from J, with 11 bases in between. Per the germline V gene, CDR1 is SGHRS and CDR2 is YFSETQ. The CDR3 is 15 residues long. CDR3 sequence: CASSLAGQGNYGYTF. CDR3 bases: TGCGCCAGCAGCTTGGCCGGTCAGGGAAACTATGGCTACACCTTC.

This chain uses TRBV9 with TRBJ2-1; 7 bases are shared with TRBD1. With V trimmed by 0 bases and J by 6 bases, 9 bases remained unmatched. Germline V lookup: CDR1 SGDLS, CDR2 YYNGEE. The CDR3 length is 16 residues. The CDR3 sequence is CASSVDSYRGPNEQFF. CDR3 nucleotide sequence: TGTGCCAGCAGCGTAGACTCGTACAGGGGCCCCAATGAGCAGTTCTTC.

V and J are TRBV9 and TRBJ2-1; 7 nucleotides match TRBD1. Germline CDR1 SGDLS, CDR2 YYNGEE. This CDR3 has 14 residues. V lost 0 bases and J lost 6; bases outside the gene matches: 3. CDR3 DNA: TGTGCCAGCAGCGTAGAGGGGGCTGGCAATGAGCAGTTCTTC. This gives the protein CASSVEGAGNEQFF.

This sequence joins TRBV19 and TRBJ1-1; D may be TRBD1 (5 bases). V was cut by 5 bases and J by 1 base, with 11 bases left in between. This CDR3 contains 14 residues. Germline CDR1 is LNHDA and CDR2 is SQIVND (reference sequence). CDR3 protein: CASSRYGQNTEAFF. For the CDR3, the DNA is TGTGCCAGTAGTCGGTACGGACAGAACACTGAAGCTTTCTTT.

CDR3 coding DNA: TGTGCCAGTAGTCCCACAGGGTTATCCTACAATGAGCAGTTCTTC. This translates into CASSPTGLSYNEQFF. The chain has TRBV19 and TRBJ2-1, with D tentatively TRBD1 (6 bases). The V and J ends lost 5 bases and 1 base respectively, with 12 bases between them. The germline V gene has CDR1 LNHDA and CDR2 SQIVND (reference sequence). This CDR3 has 15 residues.

The chain is built from TRBV5-6 and TRBJ2-1; D is unclear. Germline CDR1 and CDR2: SGHDT and YYEEEE. V was pared by 4 bases and J by 9 bases, with 20 bases between. The CDR3 runs 15 residues. As DNA, the CDR3 is TGTGCCAGCAGCGCAACCGGGTCCAGCCTAGGTGAGCAGTTCTTC. Protein product: CASSATGSSLGEQFF.

CDR3 protein: CASSITGTGSYEQYF. CDR3 nucleotide sequence: TGTGCCAGTAGTATAACCGGGACAGGGTCGTACGAGCAGTACTTC. V usage is TRBV19 and J usage is TRBJ2-7; TRBD1 agrees at 9 bases. The CDR3 is made up of 15 amino acids. In germline, CDR1 is LNHDA, CDR2 SQIVND (reference sequence). J was trimmed by 4 bases and V by 2 bases; bases with no gene match: 6.

The chain recombines TRBV15 with TRBJ2-7; 9 bases are a match to TRBD2. CDR1 and CDR2 (germline): LNHNV, YYDKDF (reference sequence). The CDR3 is made up of 16 amino acids. V shed 2 bases, J shed 6 bases, and the junction held 11 bases outside the gene matches. CDR3 protein: CATSRLTGRGGSEQYF. CDR3 DNA sequence: TGTGCCACCAGCAGATTAACAGGGCGGGGGGGCTCCGAGCAGTACTTC.

The chain combines TRBV7-6 with TRBJ2-2; TRBD1 might be the D (5 bases). Germline V CDR1 and CDR2: SGHVS, FNYEAQ. V gave up 3 bases and J gave up 2 bases, with 10 bases separating them. The CDR3 length is 15 residues. CDR3 DNA: TGTGCCAGCAGCTTCTATCAGGGTAACACCGGGGAGCTGTTTTTT. Translated: CASSFYQGNTGELFF.

The V and J genes are TRBV6-1 and TRBJ2-2; D may be TRBD1 (6 bases). The germline gives CDR1 MNHNS, CDR2 SASEGT. This CDR3 has 16 amino acids. V shed 4 bases and J shed 6 bases, with 18 bases lying between them. CDR3 nucleotides: TGTGCCAGCAGTGCTCGGCCAACAGGGTCCGCCGGGGAGCTGTTTTTT. This translates into CASSARPTGSAGELFF.

This CDR3 is CASSLAGLAGYNEQFF. The CDR3 DNA reads TGTGCCAGCAGCTTGGCCGGCCTAGCGGGATACAATGAGCAGTTCTTC. This chain uses TRBV5-5 with TRBJ2-1; TRBD2 agrees at 9 bases. CDR3 length: 16 amino acids. The V gene's germline CDR1 is SGHKS and CDR2 YYEKEE (reference sequence). Trimming cost V 0 bases and J 4 bases; bases outside gene matches: 5.

The chain couples TRBV5-1 to TRBJ2-1; 14 nucleotides match TRBD2. The V and J ends lost 4 bases and 9 bases, in that order; junction bases with no gene match: 9. This CDR3 region has 16 residues. Germline assignment: CDR1 SGHRS and CDR2 YFSETQ. CDR3 in amino acids: CASSEQTSGRASEQFF. CDR3 sequence (DNA): TGCGCCAGCAGCGAACAGACTAGCGGGAGGGCTAGTGAGCAGTTCTTC.

This chain links TRBV9 with TRBJ2-5; D perhaps matches TRBD2 (7 bases). CDR1 SGDLS and CDR2 YYNGEE come from the germline V gene. The CDR3 is 16 amino acids. V lost 3 bases, J lost 5 bases, and 20 bases lay in between. CDR3 DNA sequence: TGTGCCAGCAGCGCGAGAGGGGGGGCCATTGGGGAGACCCAGTACTTC. Its translation: CASSARGGAIGETQYF.

The chain employs TRBV11-1 and TRBJ2-2; D is unresolved. CDR1 and CDR2 (germline): SGHAT, FQDESV (reference sequence). V lost 7 bases and J lost 4, with 10 bases in between. CDR3 length: 13 amino acids. The CDR3 bases are TGTGCCAGCACCCCACACCCCACCGGGGAGCTGTTTTTT. Protein: CASTPHPTGELFF.